This T cell receptor (beta chain) was identified in a study of T cell repertoires in cytomegalovirus infection. Study findings and constraints: Cumulative public TCR beta family frequency identified CMV carriers with the relevant HLA.

The junction had 10 bases not matched to a gene; V was cut back by 5 bases and J by 4 bases. CDR1 is SEHNR and CDR2 is FQNEAQ in the germline V gene (reference sequence). The CDR3 covers 15 residues. TCRdb itself ran the reads through MiXCR, one entry per CDR3 protein. The data show 750,000 to 900,000 distinct CDR3 sequences, 25% to 35% seen once. This clonotype showed up just a few times. Its antigen is not known. The sample consisted of cultured CD8+ T cells from PBMCs, taken from culture after CMV antigen stimulation. The sequence derives from a human donor in good health (CMV status not recorded). Some clones in this sample may be carry-over from other donors' samples. The rearrangement links TRBV7-9 to TRBJ2-7, with 8 bases that match TRBD1. The DNA for the CDR3 is TGTGCCAGCAGCGGAACGGGACAGGCTCCTTACGAGCAGTACGTC. It encodes CASSGTGQAPYEQYV.